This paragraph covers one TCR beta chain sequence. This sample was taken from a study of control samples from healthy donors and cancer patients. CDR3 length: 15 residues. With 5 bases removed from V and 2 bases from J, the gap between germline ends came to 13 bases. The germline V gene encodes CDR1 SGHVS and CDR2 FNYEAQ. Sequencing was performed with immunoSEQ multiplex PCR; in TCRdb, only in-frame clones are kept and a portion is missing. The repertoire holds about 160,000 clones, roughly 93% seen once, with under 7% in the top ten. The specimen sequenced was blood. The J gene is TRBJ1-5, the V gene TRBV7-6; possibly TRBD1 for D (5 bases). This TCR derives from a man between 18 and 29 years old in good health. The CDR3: CASSRAQGGNQPQHF. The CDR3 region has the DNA TGTGCCAGCAGCCGAGCCCAGGGAGGCAATCAGCCCCAGCATTTT.